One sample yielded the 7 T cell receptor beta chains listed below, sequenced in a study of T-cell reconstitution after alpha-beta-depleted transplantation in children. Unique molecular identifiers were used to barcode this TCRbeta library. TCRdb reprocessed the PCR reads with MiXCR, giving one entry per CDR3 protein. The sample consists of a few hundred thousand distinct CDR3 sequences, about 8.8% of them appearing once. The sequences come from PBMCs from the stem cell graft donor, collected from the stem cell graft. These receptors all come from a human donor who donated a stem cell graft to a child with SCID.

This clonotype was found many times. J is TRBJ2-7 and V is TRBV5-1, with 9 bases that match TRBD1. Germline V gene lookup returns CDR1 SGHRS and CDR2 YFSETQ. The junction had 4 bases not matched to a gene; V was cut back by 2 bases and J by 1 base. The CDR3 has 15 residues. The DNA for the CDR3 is TGCGCCAGCAGCTTACGGACAGGGGAATCCTACGAGCAGTACTTC. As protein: CASSLRTGESYEQYF.

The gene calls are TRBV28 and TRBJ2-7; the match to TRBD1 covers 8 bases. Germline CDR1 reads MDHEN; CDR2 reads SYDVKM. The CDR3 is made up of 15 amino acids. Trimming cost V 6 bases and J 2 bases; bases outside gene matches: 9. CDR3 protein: CASSLTGGQAYEQYF. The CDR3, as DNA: TGTGCCAGCAGCCTAACTGGGGGACAGGCCTACGAGCAGTACTTC. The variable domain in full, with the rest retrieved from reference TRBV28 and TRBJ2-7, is DVKVTQSSRYLVKRTGEKVFLECVQDMDHENMFWYRQDPGLGLRLIYFSYDVKMKEKGDIPEGYSVSREKKERFSLILESASTNQTSMYLCASSLTGGQAYEQYFGPGTRLTVT.

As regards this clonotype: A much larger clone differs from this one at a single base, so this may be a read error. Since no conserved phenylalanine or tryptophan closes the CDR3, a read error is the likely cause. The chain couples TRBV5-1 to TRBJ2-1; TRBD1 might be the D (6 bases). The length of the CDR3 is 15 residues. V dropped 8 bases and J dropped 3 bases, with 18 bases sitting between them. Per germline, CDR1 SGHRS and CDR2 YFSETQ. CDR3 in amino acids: CASTTGKALYNEQFL. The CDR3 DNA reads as TGCGCCAGTACTACAGGGAAGGCCCTCTACAATGAGCAGTTCCTC.

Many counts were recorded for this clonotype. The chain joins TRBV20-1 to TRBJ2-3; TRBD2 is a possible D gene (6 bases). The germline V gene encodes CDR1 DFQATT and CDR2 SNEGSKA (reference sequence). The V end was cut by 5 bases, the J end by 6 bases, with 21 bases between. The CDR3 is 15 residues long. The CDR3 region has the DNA TGCAGTGCTGGGGTACTAGCACGAACACCGGATACGCAGTATTTT. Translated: CSAGVLARTPDTQYF.

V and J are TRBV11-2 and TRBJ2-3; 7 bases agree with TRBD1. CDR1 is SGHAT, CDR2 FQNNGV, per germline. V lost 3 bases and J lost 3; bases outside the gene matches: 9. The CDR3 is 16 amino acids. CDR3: CASSLGQNIVTDTQYF. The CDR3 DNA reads TGTGCCAGCAGCTTGGGACAGAATATTGTTACAGATACGCAGTATTTT.

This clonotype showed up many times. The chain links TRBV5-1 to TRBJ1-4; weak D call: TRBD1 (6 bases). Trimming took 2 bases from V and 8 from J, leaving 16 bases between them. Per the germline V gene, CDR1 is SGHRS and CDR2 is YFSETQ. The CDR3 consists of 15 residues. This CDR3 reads CASSLEARGSEKLFF. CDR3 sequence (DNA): TGCGCCAGCAGCTTAGAAGCCAGGGGAAGCGAAAAACTGTTTTTT.

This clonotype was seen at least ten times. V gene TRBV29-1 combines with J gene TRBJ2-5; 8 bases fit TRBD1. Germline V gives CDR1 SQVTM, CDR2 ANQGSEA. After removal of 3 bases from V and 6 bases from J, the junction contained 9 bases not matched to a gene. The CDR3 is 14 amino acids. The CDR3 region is CSVEGSQGAKTQYF. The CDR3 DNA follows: TGCAGCGTTGAGGGGTCCCAGGGGGCGAAGACCCAGTACTTC.